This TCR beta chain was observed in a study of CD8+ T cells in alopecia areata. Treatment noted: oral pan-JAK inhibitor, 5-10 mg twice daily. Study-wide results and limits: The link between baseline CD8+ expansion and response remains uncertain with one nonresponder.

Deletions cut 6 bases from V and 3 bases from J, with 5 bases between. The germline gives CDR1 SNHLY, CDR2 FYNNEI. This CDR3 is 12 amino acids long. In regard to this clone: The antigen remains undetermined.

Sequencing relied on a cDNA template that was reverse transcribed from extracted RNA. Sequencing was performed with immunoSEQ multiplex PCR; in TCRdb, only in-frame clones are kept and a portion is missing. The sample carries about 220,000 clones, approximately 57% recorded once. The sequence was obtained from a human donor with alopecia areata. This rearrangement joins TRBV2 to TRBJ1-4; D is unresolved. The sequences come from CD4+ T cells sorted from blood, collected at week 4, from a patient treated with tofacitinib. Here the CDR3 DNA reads TGTGCCAGCAGGGAGCCTAATGAAAAACTGTTTTTT. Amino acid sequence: CASREPNEKLFF.